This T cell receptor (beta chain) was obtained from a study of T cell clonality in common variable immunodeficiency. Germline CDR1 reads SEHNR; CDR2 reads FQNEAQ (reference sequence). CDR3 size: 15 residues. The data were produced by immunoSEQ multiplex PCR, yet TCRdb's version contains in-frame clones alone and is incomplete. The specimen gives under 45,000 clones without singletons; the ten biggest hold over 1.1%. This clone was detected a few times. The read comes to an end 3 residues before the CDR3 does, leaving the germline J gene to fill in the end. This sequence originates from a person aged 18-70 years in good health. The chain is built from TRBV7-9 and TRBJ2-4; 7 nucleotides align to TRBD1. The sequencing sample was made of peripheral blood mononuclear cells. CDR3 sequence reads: CASSLGQGDHYGQYF. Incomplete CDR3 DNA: TGTGCCAGCAGCTTAGGACAGGGCGACCACTATGGT.